This entry lists 6 T cell receptor beta chains sequenced from one sample in a study of beta chain features in type 1 diabetes. General study findings and limits: Shortening that was moderate but significant affected the TCRB CDR3s of Type 1 diabetes patients in all four CD4+ subsets.

Isolated RNA was reverse transcribed in full, so expressed TCRB transcripts were sequenced. Produced via immunoSEQ multiplex PCR; TCRdb's table is partial and in-frame only. The table records 500,000 to 850,000 clones, over 12% of them present only once. No cognate antigen is known for these TCRs. Sequenced material: naive CD4+ T cells from blood. The receptors originated from a man aged 18-30 years with type 1 diabetes.

The chain recombines TRBV2 with TRBJ1-2; 11 nucleotides match TRBD1. The CDR3 contains 17 residues. Germline lookup yields CDR1 SNHLY and CDR2 FYNNEI. The trim removed 5 bases at V and 7 bases at J, leaving 15 bases unmatched. The CDR3 region is CASSFLGTGGRPGGYTF. The CDR3, as DNA: TGTGCCAGCAGTTTCCTCGGGACAGGGGGAAGGCCTGGTGGCTACACCTTC.

This sequence joins TRBV6-5 and TRBJ2-3, with 7 bases fitting TRBD2. CDR3 size: 15 residues. CDR1 is MNHEY, CDR2 SVGAGI, per germline. Trimming took 5 bases from V and 6 from J; bases not matched to a gene: 11. The CDR3 coding sequence is TGTGCCAGCAGTGGTGCGGGAGCAGATAATGATACGCAGTATTTT. It is translated as CASSGAGADNDTQYF.

The chain uses TRBV9 and TRBJ2-3; no firm D call. Trimming stripped 0 bases from V and 6 bases from J, with 5 bases between. In germline, CDR1 is SGDLS, CDR2 YYNGEE. CDR3 length equals 12 residues. The CDR3 protein is CASSVVFDTQYF. The CDR3 nucleotides read TGTGCCAGCAGCGTAGTCTTCGATACGCAGTATTTT.

This clone came up a few times. The chain recombines TRBV7-9 with TRBJ1-1; D uncertain. V was shortened by 5 bases and J by 6 bases, with 13 bases between the two germline ends. Germline-derived CDR1 and CDR2 are SEHNR and FQNEAQ (reference sequence). The CDR3 sequence is 13 residues long. The CDR3 coding sequence is TGTGCCAGCAGCGCGACAAGATCGTCTGAAGCTTTCTTT. Protein product: CASSATRSSEAFF. Complete variable domain (other parts from reference TRBV7-9 and TRBJ1-1): DTGVSQNPRHKITKRGQNVTFRCDPISEHNRLYWYRQTLGQGPEFLTYFQNEAQLEKSRLLSDRFSAERPKGSFSTLEIQRTEQGDSAMYLCASSATRSSEAFFGQGTRLTVV.

A few counts support this clone. The V and J genes are TRBV6-5 and TRBJ2-5; D is possibly TRBD2 (7 bases). This CDR3 comprises 15 residues. Trimming stripped 6 bases from V and 5 bases from J, with 19 bases between. CDR1 is MNHEY and CDR2 is SVGAGI in the germline V gene. CDR3 loop: CASSLAGGPVETQYF. The CDR3 coding sequence is TGTGCCAGCAGCCTTGCCGGGGGGCCCGTGGAGACCCAGTACTTC.

This chain joins TRBV9 and TRBJ2-3, with D tentatively TRBD1 or TRBD2 (6 bases each). The V gene lost 4 bases and the J gene lost 5 bases, with 20 bases spanning the gap. The CDR3 has 16 residues. CDR1 is SGDLS, CDR2 YYNGEE, per germline. CDR3 nucleotide sequence: TGTGCCAGCAGCCCCACCGGAACGGAGGGGGGAGATACGCAGTATTTT. Protein: CASSPTGTEGGDTQYF.